This TCR beta chain was sequenced in a study of low-dose radiotherapy and immunotherapy resistance in tumors. Turning to the study itself: Per fraction, Cohort 1 was given 0.5 Gy every 2 weeks, for a total of 6.5 Gy. Aspirin 300 mg, taken orally and daily, was given to patients for four cycles from cycle 1 day 1.

Time point described: after trial treatment. As to treatment: LDRT plus nivolumab, ipilimumab, low-dose cyclophosphamide and aspirin (RACIN trial). Nivolumab, ipilimumab, aspirin, low-dose cyclophosphamide and low-dose radiotherapy were all administered to the donors. V gave up 10 bases and J gave up 4 bases; unmatched junction bases: 10. The CDR3 totals 14 residues. Germline values: CDR1 MNHEY, CDR2 SMNVEV (reference sequence). Alpha and beta chains were covered, as first-strand cDNA relied on TRAV- and TRBV-specific primers. TCRs underwent about 22 PCR cycles of amplification with a constant-region primer and V-primer adapter. Isolated mRNA underwent amplification via in vitro transcription. TCRdb reprocessed the reads via MiXCR and lists one record per CDR3 protein. The sample holds some 38,000 distinct CDR3 sequences, less than 25% seen once.

V usage is TRBV27 and J usage is TRBJ2-7; 10 nucleotides match TRBD1. This TCR derives from a female donor with ovarian cancer. The source was PBMCs, collected after low-dose radiotherapy plus immunotherapy. CDR3 nucleotides: TGTGCCACCATATCCGGGACAGGGGCGTACGAGCAGTACTTC. Its protein is CATISGTGAYEQYF.